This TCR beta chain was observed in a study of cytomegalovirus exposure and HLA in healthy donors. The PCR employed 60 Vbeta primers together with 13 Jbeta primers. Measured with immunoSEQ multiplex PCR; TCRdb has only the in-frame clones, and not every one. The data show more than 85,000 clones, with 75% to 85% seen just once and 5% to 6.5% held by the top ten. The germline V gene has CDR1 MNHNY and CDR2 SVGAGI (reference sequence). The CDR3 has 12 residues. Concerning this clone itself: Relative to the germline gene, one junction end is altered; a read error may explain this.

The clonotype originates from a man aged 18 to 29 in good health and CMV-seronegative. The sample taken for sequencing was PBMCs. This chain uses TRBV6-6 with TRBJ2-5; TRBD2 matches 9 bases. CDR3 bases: TGTGCCAGCAGCCGGGGGCGGGAGGGTCGGGACTTC. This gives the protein CASSRGREGRDF.